One and the same sample provided the 10 T cell receptor beta chains below, sequenced in a study of blood T cell repertoires in COVID-19. Sequenced by immunoSEQ multiplex PCR; TCRdb stores in-frame clones only, minus some. The sample includes around 72,000 clones, 80% to 90% of them seen just once. Sequenced: peripheral blood. The source of these receptors is a woman between 70 and 85 years old with acute or convalescent COVID-19.

The J gene is TRBJ2-1, the V gene TRBV15; 7 bases line up with TRBD2. CDR1 is LNHNV, CDR2 YYDKDF, per germline (reference sequence). This CDR3 spans 15 amino acids. After removal of 8 bases from V and 7 bases from J, the junction contained 14 bases not matched to a gene. CDR3 amino acids: CATAGQLAPSNEQFF. The DNA for the CDR3 is TGTGCCACCGCGGGTCAACTAGCGCCTAGTAATGAGCAGTTCTTC.

This chain joins TRBV28 and TRBJ2-1; 13 bases map to TRBD2. J lost 7 bases, V lost 3 bases, and 9 bases had no gene match. CDR3 length: 17 amino acids. Germline assignment: CDR1 MDHEN and CDR2 SYDVKM. Here the CDR3 reads CASSLGTSGKSRNEQFF. CDR3 DNA sequence: TGTGCCAGCAGTTTGGGGACTAGCGGGAAGTCCAGAAATGAGCAGTTCTTC.

This rearrangement joins TRBV29-1 to TRBJ1-2; TRBD1 agrees at 7 bases. This CDR3 has 15 amino acids. V trimming: 4 bases; J trimming: 2 bases; junction bases outside the gene matches: 10. Looked up from germline, CDR1 is SQVTM and CDR2 is ANQGSEA. This chain's CDR3 is CSVGQARGPNYGYTF. The CDR3 region has the DNA TGCAGCGTTGGCCAAGCAAGGGGGCCGAACTATGGCTACACCTTC.

The gene calls are TRBV2 and TRBJ1-5; D not certain. Germline values: CDR1 SNHLY, CDR2 FYNNEI. V was trimmed by 8 bases and J by 2 bases, leaving 13 bases between them. This CDR3 spans 14 amino acids. CDR3 nucleotides: TGTGCCAGCGGAATAGAGGCAGGCAATCAGCCCCAGCATTTT. Translation gives CASGIEAGNQPQHF.

V gene TRBV30 combines with J gene TRBJ1-5, with D perhaps TRBD1 (5 bases). Germline loops: CDR1 GTSNPN, CDR2 SVGIG (reference sequence). Deletions cut 0 bases from V and 1 base from J, with 13 bases between. The CDR3 totals 16 residues. CDR3 residues: CAWSVGGVLSNQPQHF. CDR3 in DNA: TGTGCCTGGAGTGTTGGGGGGGTATTGAGCAATCAGCCCCAGCATTTT.

The chain couples TRBV7-2 to TRBJ2-1; 7 positions match TRBD1. Germline loops: CDR1 SGHTA, CDR2 FQGNSA. The J segment lost 5 bases and the V segment lost 4 bases, leaving 8 bases of the junction unmatched. CDR3 size: 15 residues. CDR3 DNA sequence: TGTGCCAGCAGCTCCTACGGACAGGAAAACAATGAGCAGTTCTTC. Protein sequence: CASSSYGQENNEQFF. The variable domain in full, with the rest retrieved from reference TRBV7-2 and TRBJ2-1, is GAGVSQSPSNKVTEKGKDVELRCDPISGHTALYWYRQSLGQGLEFLIYFQGNSAPDKSGLPSDRFSAERTGGSVSTLTIQRTQQEDSAVYLCASSSYGQENNEQFFGPGTRLTVL.

CDR3 nucleotide sequence: TGTGCCAGCAGCTATAACCGGGGAGGCACAGATACGCAGTATTTT. Translation gives CASSYNRGGTDTQYF. The chain combines TRBV11-3 with TRBJ2-3; the D gene is possibly TRBD2 (5 bases). The germline V gene has CDR1 SGHNT and CDR2 YENEEA. CDR3 length equals 15 residues. Deletions cut 4 bases from V and 1 base from J, with 12 bases between.

V gene TRBV2 combines with J gene TRBJ1-2; 7 bases are a match to TRBD1. This CDR3 is built from 12 residues. V was pared by 6 bases and J by 4 bases, with 2 bases of the junction left unmatched. CDR1 SNHLY and CDR2 FYNNEI come from the germline V gene. Here the CDR3 DNA reads TGTGCCAGCAGCAGACAGGGCTATGGCTACACCTTC. Translating it yields CASSRQGYGYTF.

This clone was seen just once. The V call is TRBV10-3, the J call TRBJ2-1; TRBD2 matches 13 bases. Looked up from germline, CDR1 is ENHRY and CDR2 is SYGVKD. CDR3 size: 15 residues. Trimming at V came to 6 bases and at J to 4 bases, leaving 3 bases not matched to a gene. CDR3 protein: CAISGTSGVYNEQFF. DNA for the CDR3: TGTGCCATCAGCGGGACTAGCGGGGTATACAATGAGCAGTTCTTC.

V is TRBV6-5 and J is TRBJ1-3; D uncertain. This CDR3 has 15 amino acids. Germline V gene lookup returns CDR1 MNHEY and CDR2 SVGAGI. V lost 0 bases and J lost 4, with 10 bases in between. CDR3 protein: CASSYSTGRGNTIYF. The CDR3 region has the DNA TGTGCCAGCAGTTACTCAACGGGGAGAGGAAACACCATATATTTT.